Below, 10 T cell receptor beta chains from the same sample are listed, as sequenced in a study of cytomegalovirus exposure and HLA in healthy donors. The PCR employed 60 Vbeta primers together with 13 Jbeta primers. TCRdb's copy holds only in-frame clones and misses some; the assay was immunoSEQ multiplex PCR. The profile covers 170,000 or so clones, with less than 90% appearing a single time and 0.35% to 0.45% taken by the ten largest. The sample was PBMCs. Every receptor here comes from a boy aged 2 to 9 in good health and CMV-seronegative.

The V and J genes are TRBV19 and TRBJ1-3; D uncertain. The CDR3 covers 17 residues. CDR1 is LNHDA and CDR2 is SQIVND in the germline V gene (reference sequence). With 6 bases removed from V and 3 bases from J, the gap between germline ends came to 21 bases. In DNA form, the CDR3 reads TGTGCCAGTAGCAGATCTAAACTCGGGGTAGTTGGAAACACCATATATTTT. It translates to CASSRSKLGVVGNTIYF.

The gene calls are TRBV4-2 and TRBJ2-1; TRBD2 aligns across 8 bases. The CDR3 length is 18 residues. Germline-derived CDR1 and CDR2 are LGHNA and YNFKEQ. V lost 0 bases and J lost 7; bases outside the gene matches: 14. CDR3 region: CASSQDPPPTSGWNEQFF. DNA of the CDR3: TGTGCCAGCAGCCAAGACCCTCCTCCTACTAGCGGTTGGAATGAGCAGTTCTTC.

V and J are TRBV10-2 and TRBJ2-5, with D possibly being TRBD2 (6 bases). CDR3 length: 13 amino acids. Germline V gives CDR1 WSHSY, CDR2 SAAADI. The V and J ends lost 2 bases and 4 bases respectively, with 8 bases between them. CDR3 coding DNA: TGCGCCAGCAGTGAGCTCGGGGGAGAGACCCAGTACTTC. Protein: CASSELGGETQYF.

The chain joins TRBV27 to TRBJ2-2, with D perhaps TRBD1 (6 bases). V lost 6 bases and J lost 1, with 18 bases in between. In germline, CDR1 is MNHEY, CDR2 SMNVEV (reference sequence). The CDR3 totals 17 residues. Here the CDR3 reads CASRTPRGERNTGELFF. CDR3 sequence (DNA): TGTGCCAGCAGGACCCCCAGGGGTGAAAGGAACACCGGGGAGCTGTTTTTT.

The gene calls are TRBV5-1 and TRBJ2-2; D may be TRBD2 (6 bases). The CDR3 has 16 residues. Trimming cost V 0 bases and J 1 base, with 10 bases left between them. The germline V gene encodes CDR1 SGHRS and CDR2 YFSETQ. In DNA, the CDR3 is TGCGCCAGCAGCTTGGTCGGGACTCGGAACACCGGGGAGCTGTTTTTT. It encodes CASSLVGTRNTGELFF. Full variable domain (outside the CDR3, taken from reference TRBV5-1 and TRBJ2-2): KAGVTQTPRYLIKTRGQQVTLSCSPISGHRSVSWYQQTPGQGLQFLFEYFSETQRNKGNFPGRFSGRQFSNSRSEMNVSTLELGDSALYLCASSLVGTRNTGELFFGEGSRLTVL.

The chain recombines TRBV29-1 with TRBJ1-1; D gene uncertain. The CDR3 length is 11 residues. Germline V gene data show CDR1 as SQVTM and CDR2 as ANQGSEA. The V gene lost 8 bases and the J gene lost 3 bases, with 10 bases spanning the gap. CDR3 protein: CSLRDDTEAFF. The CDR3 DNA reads TGCAGCCTCCGGGATGACACTGAAGCTTTCTTT. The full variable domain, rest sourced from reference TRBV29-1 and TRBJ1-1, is SAVISQKPSRDICQRGTSLTIQCQVDSQVTMMFWYRQQPGQSLTLIATANQGSEATYESGFVIDKFPISRPNLTFSTLTVSNMSPEDSSIYLCSLRDDTEAFFGQGTRLTVV.

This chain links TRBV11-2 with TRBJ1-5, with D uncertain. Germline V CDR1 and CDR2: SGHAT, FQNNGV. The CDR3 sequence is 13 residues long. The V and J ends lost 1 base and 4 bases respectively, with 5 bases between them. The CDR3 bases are TGTGCCAGCAGCTTAGCGGGAAATCAGCCCCAGCATTTT. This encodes CASSLAGNQPQHF.

CDR3 bases: TGTGCCAGCAGTGAAGCAGGGGGAGCTGAAGCTTTCTTT. It translates to CASSEAGGAEAFF. The chain recombines TRBV2 with TRBJ1-1; possible D gene TRBD1, 6 bases. The CDR3 consists of 13 residues. V lost 0 bases to trimming and J lost 6 bases, with 8 bases between them. The germline V gene encodes CDR1 SNHLY and CDR2 FYNNEI.

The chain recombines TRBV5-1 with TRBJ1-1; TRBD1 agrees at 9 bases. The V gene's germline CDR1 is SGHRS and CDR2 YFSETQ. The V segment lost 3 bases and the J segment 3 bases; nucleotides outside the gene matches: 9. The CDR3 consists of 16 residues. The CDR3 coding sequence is TGCGCCAGCAGCTACAGGGGGCAGGAAGTGGACACTGAAGCTTTCTTT. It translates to CASSYRGQEVDTEAFF.

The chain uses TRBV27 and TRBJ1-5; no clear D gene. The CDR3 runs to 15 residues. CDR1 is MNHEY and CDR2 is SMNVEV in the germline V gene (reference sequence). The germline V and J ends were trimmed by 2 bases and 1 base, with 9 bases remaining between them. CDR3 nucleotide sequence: TGTGCCAGCAGTTTAGGTGGGGAGAGCAATCAGCCCCAGCATTTT. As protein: CASSLGGESNQPQHF.